A single sample gave rise to the 24 T cell receptor beta chains below, sequenced in a study of monozygotic twins with cystic fibrosis. TCRdb keeps only in-frame clones here, not all; method: immunoSEQ multiplex PCR. The sample holds some 10,000 clones, approximately 99.4% seen once. The sequencing sample was made of blood. Every receptor here comes from a man younger than 35 with cystic fibrosis.

This chain uses TRBV2 with TRBJ1-6, with a weak D call TRBD1 (5 bases). This CDR3 region has 13 residues. Germline V gene lookup returns CDR1 SNHLY and CDR2 FYNNEI. V dropped 6 bases and J dropped 9 bases, with 12 bases sitting between them. The CDR3 nucleotides are TGTGCCAGCAGCGGGGCCCCGGGTTCACCCCTCCACTTT. It specifies CASSGAPGSPLHF.

This clone was observed a single time. The gene calls are TRBV5-6 and TRBJ1-2; 7 positions match TRBD1. CDR3 length: 15 amino acids. Germline V CDR1 and CDR2: SGHDT, YYEEEE. Germline trimming cut 4 bases from V and 8 bases from J; bases unmatched to any gene: 14. CDR3 sequence reads: CASSNVGSQGTGYTF. The CDR3 DNA is TGTGCCAGCAGCAATGTTGGGTCACAGGGGACCGGCTACACCTTC.

The rearrangement joins TRBV11-3 to TRBJ2-5, with 8 bases aligning to TRBD2. This CDR3 comprises 14 residues. The V gene's germline CDR1 is SGHNT and CDR2 YENEEA. Trimming cost V 5 bases and J 5 bases; bases outside gene matches: 7. The CDR3 loop is CASSAGRAGETQYF. The CDR3 region has the DNA TGTGCCAGCAGCGCCGGGAGGGCCGGGGAGACCCAGTACTTC. The complete variable domain, with remaining parts taken from reference TRBV11-3 and TRBJ2-5, reads EAGVVQSPRYKIIEKKQPVAFWCNPISGHNTLYWYLQNLGQGPELLIRYENEEAVDDSQLPKDRFSAERLKGVDSTLKIQPAELGDSAVYLCASSAGRAGETQYFGPGTRLLVL.

The chain links TRBV9 to TRBJ2-7, with a weak D call TRBD2 (6 bases). CDR1 is SGDLS, CDR2 YYNGEE, per germline. CDR3 length: 14 amino acids. V lost 2 bases to trimming and J lost 5 bases, with 14 bases between them. CDR3 amino acids: CASSVGTPRDEQYF. CDR3 bases: TGTGCCAGCAGCGTCGGGACTCCACGGGACGAGCAGTACTTC.

The rearrangement links TRBV5-6 to TRBJ2-2, with a possible D match to TRBD2 (6 bases). V lost 9 bases, J lost 5 bases, and 17 bases lay in between. CDR1 is SGHDT, CDR2 YYEEEE, per germline. The CDR3 totals 14 residues. The CDR3 region is CATRAGFKTGELFF. The CDR3, as DNA: TGTGCCACCCGGGCGGGGTTTAAAACCGGGGAGCTGTTTTTT.

The CDR3, as DNA: TGTGCCAGCAGCCCGGGGGCCGGGTACAATGAGCAGTTCTTC. It specifies CASSPGAGYNEQFF. The genes are TRBV7-8 and TRBJ2-1; either TRBD1 or TRBD2 may supply D (6 bases each). CDR3 length: 14 amino acids. Deletions cut 5 bases from V and 4 bases from J, with 12 bases between. CDR1 and CDR2 (germline): SGHVS, FQNEAQ. Based on the CDR3 plus reference TRBV7-8 and TRBJ2-1, the full variable domain is GAGVSQSPRYKVAKRGQDVALRCDPISGHVSLFWYQQALGQGPEFLTYFQNEAQLDKSGLPSDRFFAERPEGSVSTLKIQRTQQEDSAVYLCASSPGAGYNEQFFGPGTRLTVL.

V usage is TRBV9 and J usage is TRBJ2-5; D may be TRBD2 (5 bases). The germline V and J ends were trimmed by 0 bases and 5 bases, with 11 bases remaining between them. CDR1 is SGDLS and CDR2 is YYNGEE in the germline V gene. The CDR3 contains 14 residues. For the CDR3, the DNA is TGTGCCAGCAGCGTAGAATCGGGGTGGGAGACCCAGTACTTC. Its translation is CASSVESGWETQYF. The full variable domain, rest sourced from reference TRBV9 and TRBJ2-5, is DSGVTQTPKHLITATGQRVTLRCSPRSGDLSVYWYQQSLDQGLQFLIQYYNGEERAKGNILERFSAQQFPDLHSELNLSSLELGDSALYFCASSVESGWETQYFGPGTRLLVL.

V and J are TRBV29-1 and TRBJ2-1, with 8 bases fitting TRBD1. V lost 4 bases and J lost 3; bases outside the gene matches: 5. The length of the CDR3 is 14 residues. From germline, CDR1 is SQVTM and CDR2 ANQGSEA. The CDR3 region has the DNA TGCAGCGTTGTCACCAGGGGGCACTACAATGAGCAGTTCTTC. Its translation is CSVVTRGHYNEQFF.

The chain is built from TRBV18 and TRBJ1-2; the match to TRBD1 covers 9 bases. V dropped 3 bases and J dropped 8; count of bases not matched to a gene: 7. The CDR3 spans 14 residues. In germline, CDR1 is KGHSH, CDR2 LQKENI. The CDR3 bases are TGTGCCAGCTCACCCCTGGGACAGGGTGAAGGCTACACCTTC. It translates to CASSPLGQGEGYTF.

The V call is TRBV12-5, the J call TRBJ1-5; 7 positions agree with TRBD1. Germline V lookup: CDR1 LGHNT, CDR2 FRNRAP. This CDR3 is 16 amino acids long. Unmatched junction bases numbered 6, after V lost 3 bases and J lost 1 base. In DNA, the CDR3 is TGTGCTAGTGGTTTAGGATCGGGACAGAGCAATCAGCCCCAGCATTTT. This gives the protein CASGLGSGQSNQPQHF. Full variable domain (missing parts from reference TRBV12-5 and TRBJ1-5): DARVTQTPRHKVTEMGQEVTMRCQPILGHNTVFWYRQTMMQGLELLAYFRNRAPLDDSGMPKDRFSAEMPDATLATLKIQPSEPRDSAVYFCASGLGSGQSNQPQHFGDGTRLSIL.

The V gene is TRBV11-2, the J gene TRBJ1-1; unclear D gene. The CDR3 is 16 residues long. Germline-derived CDR1 and CDR2 are SGHAT and FQNNGV. Trimming cost V 1 base and J 1 base, with 13 bases left between them. The CDR3 sequence is CASSLVFFIGNTEAFF. The CDR3 DNA follows: TGTGCCAGCAGCTTAGTTTTTTTTATCGGGAACACTGAAGCTTTCTTT.

The chain recombines TRBV7-8 with TRBJ2-2; 12 bases agree with TRBD2. Trimming removed 2 bases from V and 0 bases from J; junction bases left unmatched: 1. In germline, CDR1 is SGHVS, CDR2 FQNEAQ. CDR3 length equals 17 residues. CDR3 nucleotide sequence: TGTGCCAGCAGCTTACCTAGCGGGAGGGCGAACACCGGGGAGCTGTTTTTT. This encodes CASSLPSGRANTGELFF.

The chain is built from TRBV6-1 and TRBJ2-2; D is perhaps TRBD2 (5 bases). CDR1 and CDR2 from the germline V gene are MNHNS and SASEGT. Trimming removed 3 bases from V and 7 bases from J, with 18 bases in between. The CDR3 covers 16 residues. CDR3 region: CASSDQQRQYGGELFF. Here the CDR3 DNA reads TGTGCCAGCAGTGACCAGCAGCGGCAGTACGGCGGGGAGCTGTTTTTT.

The chain couples TRBV19 to TRBJ2-2; no definite D call. Between the trimmed V and J ends, which lost 5 bases and 2 bases, there was a span of 9 bases. The CDR3 has 14 amino acids. Looked up from germline, CDR1 is LNHDA and CDR2 is SQIVND (reference sequence). The CDR3 bases are TGTGCCAGTAGTCCCCAGACTAACACCGGGGAGCTGTTTTTT. Protein: CASSPQTNTGELFF. Drawing the rest from reference TRBV19 and TRBJ2-2, the complete variable domain is DGGITQSPKYLFRKEGQNVTLSCEQNLNHDAMYWYRQDPGQGLRLIYYSQIVNDFQKGDIAEGYSVSREKKESFPLTVTSAQKNPTAFYLCASSPQTNTGELFFGEGSRLTVL.

In DNA, the CDR3 is TGTGCCAGCACGTCGGACAAGACCAACTCCTACGAGCAGTACTTC. It encodes CASTSDKTNSYEQYF. The genes are TRBV6-1 and TRBJ2-7; D may be TRBD1 (5 bases). Looked up from germline, CDR1 is MNHNS and CDR2 is SASEGT. The CDR3 has 15 amino acids. Trimming removed 7 bases from V and 0 bases from J, with 16 bases in between.

The V call is TRBV7-2, the J call TRBJ1-1; D may be TRBD1 (6 bases). V lost 5 bases and J lost 3, with 19 bases in between. CDR3 length equals 16 residues. Germline V gene data show CDR1 as SGHTA and CDR2 as FQGNSA. CDR3 coding DNA: TGTGCCAGCAGCCACTCACTGGGAGGGGGGTACACTGAAGCTTTCTTT. Translation: CASSHSLGGGYTEAFF.

A single count supports this clone. CDR3 region: CASSFGQSILNTEAFF. CDR3 DNA sequence: TGCGCCAGCAGCTTCGGACAGAGTATACTGAACACTGAAGCTTTCTTT. The chain is built from TRBV5-1 and TRBJ1-1; TRBD1 might be the D (6 bases). Germline values: CDR1 SGHRS, CDR2 YFSETQ. V lost 2 bases to trimming and J lost 0 bases, with 14 bases between them. CDR3 length: 16 amino acids.

V and J are TRBV2 and TRBJ1-1; D is perhaps TRBD1 (5 bases). This CDR3 is built from 11 residues. Germline assignment: CDR1 SNHLY and CDR2 FYNNEI. V was pared by 10 bases and J by 7 bases, with 13 bases between. CDR3: CATKRGVEAFF. The CDR3 DNA reads as TGTGCCACCAAACGGGGCGTTGAAGCTTTCTTT.

The rearrangement joins TRBV19 to TRBJ2-3, with 7 nucleotides matching TRBD2. V lost 3 bases to trimming and J lost 1 base; unmatched junction nucleotides: 7. Germline V lookup: CDR1 LNHDA, CDR2 SQIVND (reference sequence). The CDR3 length is 16 residues. This CDR3 reads CASSMGGDGGTDTQYF. The CDR3 DNA follows: TGTGCCAGTAGTATGGGAGGGGATGGTGGCACAGATACGCAGTATTTT.

The CDR3 region is CASSYERDSEAFF. CDR3 sequence (DNA): TGTGCCAGCAGTTACGAGAGGGACTCTGAAGCTTTCTTT. This sequence joins TRBV6-5 and TRBJ1-1; TRBD1 might be the D (5 bases). In germline, CDR1 is MNHEY, CDR2 SVGAGI. Trimming took 2 bases from V and 6 from J, leaving 10 bases between them. The CDR3 spans 13 residues.

CDR3 in DNA: TGCGCCAGCAGCCAGGGGGTTGGGAACACCGGGGAGCTGTTTTTT. Protein sequence: CASSQGVGNTGELFF. The J gene is TRBJ2-2, the V gene TRBV4-1; the D call may be TRBD1 or TRBD2 (5 bases each). Germline V lookup: CDR1 MGHRA, CDR2 YSYEKL. This CDR3 is 15 amino acids long. V gave up 3 bases and J gave up 1 base, with 9 bases separating them.

The J gene is TRBJ2-1, the V gene TRBV25-1; no definite D call. There are 14 residues in the CDR3. Trimming cost V 4 bases and J 4 bases, with 11 bases left between them. From germline, CDR1 is MGHDK and CDR2 SYGVNS. Here the CDR3 DNA reads TGTGCCAGCAGTGCGACGTCCCCTTACAATGAGCAGTTCTTC. It is translated as CASSATSPYNEQFF.

The chain employs TRBV21-1 and TRBJ2-3; TRBD2 is taken as the D call from the table, unchecked against the DNA. TRBV21-1 is designated a pseudogene. The length of the CDR3 is 18 residues. Here the CDR3 reads CASSKEALAGDLTDTQYF. The DNA of the CDR3 is TGTGCCAGCAGCAAAGAGGCTCTAGCGGGAGACCTCACAGATACGCAGTATTTT.

The J gene is TRBJ2-4, the V gene TRBV5-1, with D maybe TRBD2 (5 bases). V lost 5 bases and J 9 bases, leaving 18 bases between the germline ends. The CDR3 runs to 14 residues. Germline CDR1 reads SGHRS; CDR2 reads YFSETQ. CDR3 sequence: CASRPGERRSIQYF. As DNA, the CDR3 is TGCGCCAGCAGACCAGGAGAGCGGCGGTCCATTCAGTACTTC.